Below, 27 T cell receptor beta chains from the same sample are listed, as sequenced in a study of beta chain features in type 1 diabetes. Expressed TCRB transcripts were sequenced because the isolated RNA had all been reverse transcribed beforehand. The data were produced by immunoSEQ multiplex PCR, yet TCRdb's version contains in-frame clones alone and is incomplete. The table includes 300,000 to 400,000 clones, over 10% detected once. The sample comprised naive CD4+ T cells from blood. The receptors derive from a man aged 18 to 29 in good health.

This clone was found a few times. The chain recombines TRBV9 with TRBJ2-3, with a weak D call TRBD1 (5 bases). Trimming took off 2 bases at V and 0 bases at J, with 10 bases between the two ends. This CDR3 is 15 amino acids long. Germline V gives CDR1 SGDLS, CDR2 YYNGEE. CDR3 DNA sequence: TGTGCCAGCAGCGTTTACCACAGGAGCACAGATACGCAGTATTTT. It specifies CASSVYHRSTDTQYF.

This clone was picked up a small number of times. The genes are TRBV5-1 and TRBJ2-2; D remains unclear. CDR1 SGHRS and CDR2 YFSETQ come from the germline V gene. V lost 5 bases and J lost 6, with 8 bases in between. The CDR3 consists of 12 residues. Here the CDR3 DNA reads TGCGCCAGCAGTACCTTAGCCGGGGAGCTGTTTTTT. Protein sequence: CASSTLAGELFF.

The chain is built from TRBV2 and TRBJ2-7; 10 positions agree with TRBD1. The CDR3 is made up of 15 amino acids. Germline V gene lookup returns CDR1 SNHLY and CDR2 FYNNEI. The V and J ends lost 5 bases and 6 bases, in that order; junction bases with no gene match: 10. The CDR3 DNA follows: TGTGCCAGCAGTAATACCGGGACAGGGGTTGGCGAGCAGTACTTC. Its protein is CASSNTGTGVGEQYF.

CDR3 residues: CASSFGDNGNQPQHF. The CDR3 nucleotides read TGTGCCAGCAGCTTCGGGGATAATGGCAATCAGCCCCAGCATTTT. The chain recombines TRBV7-2 with TRBJ1-5; no reliable D call. CDR1 and CDR2 from the germline V gene are SGHTA and FQGNSA. V lost 3 bases and J 2 bases, leaving 11 bases between the germline ends. CDR3 size: 15 residues.

Only a few counts were recorded for this clone. The chain uses TRBV19 and TRBJ2-7; 7 nucleotides agree with TRBD1. Germline assignment: CDR1 LNHDA and CDR2 SQIVND (reference sequence). Trimming took 3 bases from V and 0 from J; bases not matched to a gene: 5. CDR3 size: 15 residues. The CDR3 sequence is CASSIATGISYEQYF. The CDR3 coding sequence is TGTGCCAGTAGTATCGCGACAGGGATCTCCTACGAGCAGTACTTC.

The rearrangement links TRBV5-1 to TRBJ1-1; D not certain. CDR3 length equals 13 residues. The germline gives CDR1 SGHRS, CDR2 YFSETQ. Trimming left V 5 bases short and J 1 base short, with 9 bases between. The CDR3 region is CASRVTANTEAFF. For the CDR3, the DNA is TGCGCCAGCAGGGTAACAGCGAACACTGAAGCTTTCTTT. Filled out from reference TRBV5-1 and TRBJ1-1, the complete variable domain reads KAGVTQTPRYLIKTRGQQVTLSCSPISGHRSVSWYQQTPGQGLQFLFEYFSETQRNKGNFPGRFSGRQFSNSRSEMNVSTLELGDSALYLCASRVTANTEAFFGQGTRLTVV.

This clone has a handful of counts. V and J are TRBV5-6 and TRBJ1-1, with D possibly being TRBD1 (6 bases). Germline CDR1 is SGHDT and CDR2 is YYEEEE. The CDR3 has 11 residues. Trimming cost V 2 bases and J 10 bases, with 9 bases left between them. CDR3 sequence reads: CASSFRDTAFF. DNA of the CDR3: TGTGCCAGCAGCTTCCGGGACACAGCTTTCTTT.

This clone was found a few times. The chain has TRBV5-4 and TRBJ2-3, with 10 bases that match TRBD1. This CDR3 has 15 residues. Germline V CDR1 and CDR2: SGHNT, YYREEE (reference sequence). The V segment lost 4 bases and the J segment 5 bases; nucleotides outside the gene matches: 7. The CDR3 region is CASSTPGQGIDTQYF. CDR3 in DNA: TGTGCCAGCAGCACACCGGGACAGGGGATAGATACGCAGTATTTT.

The table lists this clone with a few counts. V is TRBV29-1 and J is TRBJ1-1; tentatively, D is TRBD1 (5 bases). V was clipped by 1 base and J by 1 base, with 10 bases between them. Germline V gene data show CDR1 as SQVTM and CDR2 as ANQGSEA. The CDR3 consists of 14 residues. CDR3: CSVEVGHQNTEAFF. The CDR3 DNA sequence: TGCAGCGTTGAAGTTGGACACCAGAACACTGAAGCTTTCTTT.

The V call is TRBV11-2, the J call TRBJ1-2, with D tentatively TRBD1 (5 bases). CDR3 length: 14 amino acids. V was shortened by 2 bases and J by 5 bases, with 12 bases between the two germline ends. Germline V gives CDR1 SGHAT, CDR2 FQNNGV. CDR3 DNA: TGTGCCAGCAGCTTAAGAACCGGGGGATATGGCTACACCTTC. As protein: CASSLRTGGYGYTF. Variable domain in full (rest from reference TRBV11-2 and TRBJ1-2): EAGVAQSPRYKIIEKRQSVAFWCNPISGHATLYWYQQILGQGPKLLIQFQNNGVVDDSQLPKDRFSAERLKGVDSTLKIQPAKLEDSAVYLCASSLRTGGYGYTFGSGTRLTVV.

This clone was picked up a small number of times. The chain carries TRBV18 and TRBJ1-1; a weak D match, TRBD1 (6 bases). The length of the CDR3 is 15 residues. V was pared by 3 bases and J by 5 bases, with 16 bases between. Germline CDR1 KGHSH, CDR2 LQKENI. This CDR3 is CASSPFLSGETEAFF. In DNA form, the CDR3 reads TGTGCCAGCTCACCTTTTCTGTCAGGGGAAACTGAAGCTTTCTTT.

J is TRBJ2-5 and V is TRBV28, with a possible D match to TRBD2 (5 bases). V was shortened by 5 bases and J by 6 bases, with 13 bases between the two germline ends. Germline CDR1 reads MDHEN; CDR2 reads SYDVKM. The CDR3 runs to 13 residues. The CDR3 DNA sequence: TGTGCCAGCAGTCCGGGATTTAGCAAGACCCAGTACTTC. It codes for CASSPGFSKTQYF.

About this clone itself: This CDR3 is also generated by other DNA sequences in the sample. The V call is TRBV7-3, the J call TRBJ2-1; TRBD2 agrees at 12 bases. The CDR3 is 15 residues long. The V segment lost 5 bases and the J segment 4 bases; nucleotides outside the gene matches: 3. Germline CDR1 and CDR2: SGHTA and FQGTGA. Here the CDR3 reads CASSLTSGGYNEQFF. For the CDR3, the DNA is TGTGCCAGCAGCCTCACTAGCGGGGGGTACAATGAGCAGTTCTTC.

The chain joins TRBV28 to TRBJ1-2, with D unresolved. The CDR3 spans 12 residues. The V gene lost 5 bases and the J gene lost 3 bases, with 7 bases spanning the gap. Germline assignment: CDR1 MDHEN and CDR2 SYDVKM. The CDR3 spells CASSTRDYGYTF. In nucleotides, the CDR3 is TGTGCCAGCAGTACGCGGGACTATGGCTACACCTTC.

This clone was seen a handful of times. The chain links TRBV30 to TRBJ2-3, with 8 bases fitting TRBD2. V lost 2 bases and J lost 4; bases outside the gene matches: 11. Germline values: CDR1 GTSNPN, CDR2 SVGIG (reference sequence). The CDR3 has 16 amino acids. CDR3 sequence (DNA): TGTGCCTGGAGTCCAACGCGGACTAGCTCTGCAGATACGCAGTATTTT. Its protein product is CAWSPTRTSSADTQYF. Based on the CDR3 plus reference TRBV30 and TRBJ2-3, the full variable domain is SQTIHQWPATLVQPVGSPLSLECTVEGTSNPNLYWYRQAAGRGLQLLFYSVGIGQISSEVPQNLSASRPQDRQFILSSKKLLLSDSGFYLCAWSPTRTSSADTQYFGPGTRLTVL.

The V call is TRBV29-1, the J call TRBJ2-3; D perhaps matches TRBD2 (7 bases). The germline CDR1 and CDR2 sequences are SQVTM and ANQGSEA. Trimming took 7 bases from V and 5 from J, leaving 22 bases between them. The length of the CDR3 is 15 residues. The CDR3 sequence is CSAQAGTTRGDTQYF. CDR3 coding DNA: TGCAGCGCCCAAGCTGGGACTACCAGGGGAGATACGCAGTATTTT.

This clone was detected a few times. This chain joins TRBV5-1 and TRBJ2-7, with D tentatively TRBD1 (6 bases). Germline V gene data show CDR1 as SGHRS and CDR2 as YFSETQ. The CDR3 runs to 13 residues. Trimming cost V 6 bases and J 0 bases, with 10 bases left between them. CDR3 coding DNA: TGCGCCAGCACCTTAGGGGGCTCCTACGAGCAGTACTTC. Its translation is CASTLGGSYEQYF.

This clone was observed a handful of times. V gene TRBV18 combines with J gene TRBJ2-3; tentatively, D is TRBD1 (6 bases). The CDR3 runs 13 residues. V lost 5 bases to trimming and J lost 4 bases, with 10 bases between them. CDR1 and CDR2 from the germline V gene are KGHSH and LQKENI. The CDR3 region has the DNA TGTGCCAGCTCAAGACAGGACGCAGATACGCAGTATTTT. Protein sequence: CASSRQDADTQYF.

DNA for the CDR3: TGTGCCAGCAGTTTGGGGAGGGGGAACACTGAAGCTTTCTTT. Protein product: CASSLGRGNTEAFF. The chain links TRBV28 to TRBJ1-1; a possible D gene is TRBD1 (5 bases). Looked up from germline, CDR1 is MDHEN and CDR2 is SYDVKM. V gave up 3 bases and J gave up 1 base, with 9 bases separating them. This CDR3 contains 14 residues.

The chain is built from TRBV6-6 and TRBJ1-5, with a weak D call TRBD1 (6 bases). CDR1 is MNHNY, CDR2 SVGAGI, per germline (reference sequence). With 6 bases removed from V and 4 bases from J, the gap between germline ends came to 13 bases. This CDR3 comprises 14 residues. CDR3 loop: CASSSGTMNQPQHF. CDR3 in DNA: TGTGCCAGCAGCTCCGGGACAATGAATCAGCCCCAGCATTTT.

The table lists this clone with a few counts. This rearrangement joins TRBV25-1 to TRBJ2-1; possible D gene TRBD2, 6 bases. Trimming took off 5 bases at V and 1 base at J, with 12 bases between the two ends. The CDR3 totals 15 residues. Germline V gene lookup returns CDR1 MGHDK and CDR2 SYGVNS. CDR3 residues: CASSSRAGSYNEQFF. For the CDR3, the DNA is TGTGCCAGCAGTTCCCGAGCGGGTTCCTACAATGAGCAGTTCTTC. The entire variable domain, with the rest obtained from reference TRBV25-1 and TRBJ2-1, is as follows: EADIYQTPRYLVIGTGKKITLECSQTMGHDKMYWYQQDPGMELHLIHYSYGVNSTEKGDLSSESTVSRIRTEHFPLTLESARPSHTSQYLCASSSRAGSYNEQFFGPGTRLTVL.

This clone was picked up a small number of times. This chain links TRBV5-1 with TRBJ2-2; maybe TRBD1 (6 bases). Germline V gives CDR1 SGHRS, CDR2 YFSETQ. The CDR3 is made up of 14 amino acids. V was clipped by 2 bases and J by 6 bases, with 11 bases between them. CDR3 nucleotide sequence: TGCGCCAGCAGCTTAAAACAGGGTCCCGGGGAGCTGTTTTTT. This encodes CASSLKQGPGELFF.

The rearrangement uses TRBV7-9 and TRBJ2-7; D perhaps matches TRBD2 (5 bases). Trimming shortened V by 0 bases and J by 5 bases, and 11 bases separated the two germline ends. The germline gives CDR1 SEHNR, CDR2 FQNEAQ (reference sequence). CDR3 size: 14 residues. CDR3 sequence reads: CASSLASLRDEQYF. CDR3 bases: TGTGCCAGCAGCTTAGCCTCCCTGCGGGACGAGCAGTACTTC. Full variable domain (outside the CDR3, taken from reference TRBV7-9 and TRBJ2-7): DTGVSQNPRHKITKRGQNVTFRCDPISEHNRLYWYRQTLGQGPEFLTYFQNEAQLEKSRLLSDRFSAERPKGSFSTLEIQRTEQGDSAMYLCASSLASLRDEQYFGPGTRLTVT.

This clone was observed a handful of times. The J gene is TRBJ2-2, the V gene TRBV5-4; 9 bases are a match to TRBD2. This CDR3 has 17 amino acids. The V gene's germline CDR1 is SGHNT and CDR2 YYREEE (reference sequence). The junction had 9 bases not matched to a gene; V was cut back by 3 bases and J by 3 bases. CDR3 protein: CASSSKRGVPDTGELFF. The CDR3 nucleotides are TGTGCCAGCAGCTCAAAGCGGGGGGTCCCGGACACCGGGGAGCTGTTTTTT.

In this sample, this clone turned up a few times. V is TRBV5-4 and J is TRBJ2-1; D might be TRBD1 (6 bases). CDR1 SGHNT and CDR2 YYREEE come from the germline V gene (reference sequence). The CDR3 contains 15 residues. The germline V and J ends were trimmed by 2 bases and 4 bases, with 13 bases remaining between them. Here the CDR3 reads CASSFETGRYNEQFF. DNA of the CDR3: TGTGCCAGCAGCTTTGAGACAGGACGATACAATGAGCAGTTCTTC.

CDR3 amino acids: CAWNLGQRVGHEQYF. CDR3 nucleotide sequence: TGTGCCTGGAATTTGGGACAGCGGGTGGGCCACGAGCAGTACTTC. This rearrangement joins TRBV30 to TRBJ2-7; D possibly corresponds to TRBD1 (7 bases). There are 15 residues in the CDR3. The ends were cut back, 4 bases at V and 5 bases at J, with 21 bases in the middle. Germline V gene sequence: CDR1 GTSNPN, CDR2 SVGIG (reference sequence).

This clone has only a few counts. The chain combines TRBV29-1 with TRBJ2-1; 7 bases line up with TRBD2. Per the germline V gene, CDR1 is SQVTM and CDR2 is ANQGSEA. The J segment lost 0 bases and the V segment lost 3 bases, leaving 2 bases of the junction unmatched. There are 14 residues in the CDR3. For the CDR3, the DNA is TGCAGCGTTGACCGCGGGAGCTCCTACAATGAGCAGTTCTTC. Encoded protein: CSVDRGSSYNEQFF.